This passage covers 29 T cell receptor beta chains from one sample sequenced in a study of cytomegalovirus exposure and HLA in healthy donors. A multiplex PCR was run with 60 Vbeta primers and 13 Jbeta primers. TCRdb's copy holds only in-frame clones and misses some; the assay was immunoSEQ multiplex PCR. The table has approximately 190,000 clones, approximately 84% seen once. The sequenced sample consisted of PBMCs. The receptors derive from a man aged 50 or older in good health and CMV-seronegative.

Regarding this clone: At one end, the junction sequence differs from germline, possibly due to a read error. V is TRBV7-7 and J is TRBJ2-1; 11 bases agree with TRBD1. The germline V gene has CDR1 SSHAT and CDR2 FNYEAQ (reference sequence). This CDR3 region has 16 residues. The CDR3 loop reads CASSLSRTGGWDEQFF. CDR3 in DNA: TGTGCTAGCAGCTTAAGTCGGACAGGGGGCTGGGATGAGCAGTTCTTC.

This sequence joins TRBV6-5 and TRBJ1-2; 9 bases are shared with TRBD1. Germline CDR1 MNHEY, CDR2 SVGAGI. V shed 4 bases, J shed 7 bases, and the junction held 4 bases outside the gene matches. The CDR3 has 13 residues. The CDR3 region is CASSLVTGGGYTF. CDR3 nucleotide sequence: TGTGCCAGCAGTTTGGTGACAGGGGGTGGCTACACCTTC.

For this clone: Other DNA sequences in the sample encode the same CDR3. The V and J genes are TRBV9 and TRBJ2-5, with TRBD2 matching 11 bases. The CDR3 length is 14 residues. Germline CDR1 and CDR2: SGDLS and YYNGEE. V lost 7 bases and J lost 5; bases outside the gene matches: 7. CDR3 nucleotide sequence: TGTGCCAGCGGTAGCGGGGGGGCCCGGGAGACCCAGTACTTC. Translated, it gives CASGSGGARETQYF.

V gene TRBV29-1 combines with J gene TRBJ1-1, with 7 bases that match TRBD1. Germline CDR1 SQVTM, CDR2 ANQGSEA. This CDR3 has 14 amino acids. Germline trimming cut 7 bases from V and 2 bases from J; bases unmatched to any gene: 10. CDR3 sequence: CSATGTDVNTEAFF. CDR3 DNA sequence: TGCAGCGCAACCGGGACAGATGTTAACACTGAAGCTTTCTTT. Combining the CDR3 with reference TRBV29-1 and TRBJ1-1 gives the whole variable domain SAVISQKPSRDICQRGTSLTIQCQVDSQVTMMFWYRQQPGQSLTLIATANQGSEATYESGFVIDKFPISRPNLTFSTLTVSNMSPEDSSIYLCSATGTDVNTEAFFGQGTRLTVV.

J is TRBJ2-5 and V is TRBV20-1; D remains ambiguous. V lost 6 bases and J 4 bases, leaving 9 bases between the germline ends. Per germline, CDR1 DFQATT and CDR2 SNEGSKA (reference sequence). The length of the CDR3 is 11 residues. CDR3 DNA: TGCAGTGCGAACTATGGAGAGACCCAGTACTTC. Translation: CSANYGETQYF.

The rearrangement links TRBV6-5 to TRBJ2-7; weak D call: TRBD2 (6 bases). This CDR3 contains 12 residues. Germline V gene data show CDR1 as MNHEY and CDR2 as SVGAGI. Trimming removed 2 bases from V and 6 bases from J, with 8 bases in between. CDR3 residues: CASSYGGSEQYF. The CDR3 DNA sequence: TGTGCCAGCAGTTACGGAGGGTCCGAGCAGTACTTC.

The CDR3 region is CASTGRATGSEAFF. CDR3 nucleotides: TGTGCCAGCACCGGTCGGGCAACAGGGTCTGAAGCTTTCTTT. V is TRBV6-5 and J is TRBJ1-1, with a possible D match to TRBD1 (6 bases). With 7 bases removed from V and 6 bases from J, the gap between germline ends came to 18 bases. Germline assignment: CDR1 MNHEY and CDR2 SVGAGI. This CDR3 is 14 amino acids long.

This chain links TRBV2 with TRBJ1-5, with a tentative D call TRBD1 (6 bases). CDR1 and CDR2 from the germline V gene are SNHLY and FYNNEI. The V end lost 3 bases, the J end lost 5 bases, and 11 bases lay between the germline ends. The CDR3 has 14 amino acids. Here the CDR3 DNA reads TGTGCCAGCAGTGAGAACAGGGACCATCAGCCCCAGCATTTT. It specifies CASSENRDHQPQHF.

In the case of this clone: One junction end disagrees with the germline gene, perhaps due to a read error. The genes are TRBV7-9 and TRBJ1-5; TRBD1 aligns across 9 bases. Germline V gives CDR1 SEHNR, CDR2 FQNEAQ (reference sequence). CDR3 length equals 14 residues. As DNA, the CDR3 is TGTTCCAGCAGCTTCGGGACAGGGAACCAGCCCCAGCATTTT. Translation: CSSSFGTGNQPQHF.

The rearrangement uses TRBV4-3 and TRBJ2-1; perhaps TRBD2 as D (6 bases). V lost 0 bases to trimming and J lost 0 bases, with 9 bases between them. The germline V gene has CDR1 LGHNA and CDR2 YSLEER. The CDR3 length is 16 residues. The CDR3 loop is CASSQDPDYSYNEQFF. The CDR3 nucleotides are TGCGCCAGCAGCCAAGATCCGGACTACTCCTACAATGAGCAGTTCTTC.

The chain recombines TRBV6-5 with TRBJ2-2; a weak D match, TRBD2 (5 bases). V was pared by 10 bases and J by 1 base, with 16 bases between. This CDR3 is 15 amino acids long. Germline V gene lookup returns CDR1 MNHEY and CDR2 SVGAGI. The CDR3: CATRRPGKNTGELFF. The CDR3 DNA sequence: TGTGCCACCAGACGGCCCGGGAAGAACACCGGGGAGCTGTTTTTT.

This chain links TRBV7-9 with TRBJ2-1, with a tentative D call TRBD1 (6 bases). The CDR3 is 10 residues long. Trimming cost V 11 bases and J 7 bases, with 9 bases left between them. CDR1 and CDR2 from the germline V gene are SEHNR and FQNEAQ (reference sequence). CDR3 loop: CALGANEQFF. CDR3 DNA: TGTGCCCTGGGGGCGAATGAGCAGTTCTTC.

The CDR3 loop reads CASSLGQGNTEAFF. DNA for the CDR3: TGTGCCAGCAGTTTAGGACAGGGGAACACTGAAGCTTTCTTT. V usage is TRBV27 and J usage is TRBJ1-1; TRBD1 matches 8 bases. CDR1 is MNHEY and CDR2 is SMNVEV in the germline V gene (reference sequence). V gave up 2 bases and J gave up 1 base; unmatched junction bases: 0. This CDR3 has 14 residues.

The rearrangement uses TRBV5-5 and TRBJ1-1; weak D call: TRBD1 (5 bases). The germline V and J ends were trimmed by 4 bases and 2 bases, with 12 bases remaining between them. There are 14 residues in the CDR3. From germline, CDR1 is SGHKS and CDR2 YYEKEE (reference sequence). The chain's CDR3 is CASSGMTANTEAFF. CDR3 in DNA: TGTGCCAGCAGCGGGATGACAGCCAACACTGAAGCTTTCTTT.

The J gene is TRBJ2-3, the V gene TRBV9, with 9 bases that match TRBD2. In germline, CDR1 is SGDLS, CDR2 YYNGEE. V dropped 5 bases and J dropped 4; count of bases not matched to a gene: 5. The CDR3 sequence is 14 residues long. CDR3 DNA: TGTGCCAGCAGGGGTAGCGGGGGCGCAGATACGCAGTATTTT. It is translated as CASRGSGGADTQYF. The full variable domain, with the rest looked up from reference TRBV9 and TRBJ2-3, is DSGVTQTPKHLITATGQRVTLRCSPRSGDLSVYWYQQSLDQGLQFLIQYYNGEERAKGNILERFSAQQFPDLHSELNLSSLELGDSALYFCASRGSGGADTQYFGPGTRLTVL.

The chain carries TRBV5-1 and TRBJ2-3, with TRBD1 matching 9 bases. Trimming took 2 bases from V and 4 from J; bases not matched to a gene: 5. The CDR3 contains 15 residues. Germline assignment: CDR1 SGHRS and CDR2 YFSETQ. Here the CDR3 reads CASSLGDRDADTQYF. The CDR3 DNA follows: TGCGCCAGCAGCTTAGGGGACAGGGATGCAGATACGCAGTATTTT.

This chain uses TRBV9 with TRBJ2-1; TRBD1 might be the D (5 bases). This CDR3 comprises 15 residues. V lost 2 bases, J lost 5 bases, and 14 bases lay in between. CDR1 and CDR2 (germline): SGDLS, YYNGEE. CDR3 loop: CASSVSPGFHNEQFF. CDR3 DNA sequence: TGTGCCAGCAGCGTGAGCCCAGGGTTCCACAATGAGCAGTTCTTC.

The chain couples TRBV4-1 to TRBJ2-7, with TRBD2 matching over 7 bases. From germline, CDR1 is MGHRA and CDR2 YSYEKL. Losses at the gene ends were 3 bases for V and 6 bases for J; bases not matched to a gene: 5. This CDR3 is 13 amino acids long. Here the CDR3 reads CASSHGREGEQYF. CDR3 sequence (DNA): TGCGCCAGCAGCCACGGCAGGGAGGGCGAGCAGTACTTC.

The chain combines TRBV5-6 with TRBJ1-2; D perhaps matches TRBD1 (5 bases). CDR3 length: 13 amino acids. Germline CDR1 and CDR2: SGHDT and YYEEEE. V was shortened by 2 bases and J by 2 bases, with 7 bases between the two germline ends. This chain's CDR3 is CASSLQENYGYTF. CDR3 sequence (DNA): TGTGCCAGCAGCTTACAGGAGAACTATGGCTACACCTTC.

This sequence joins TRBV5-8 and TRBJ1-5, with D tentatively TRBD1 (6 bases). V lost 3 bases and J 7 bases, leaving 11 bases between the germline ends. This CDR3 spans 13 amino acids. Germline CDR1 SGHTS, CDR2 YDEGEE. In DNA, the CDR3 is TGTGCCAGCAGCTCGGGAAGGGGGCAGCCCCAGCATTTT. Translation: CASSSGRGQPQHF.

The CDR3 nucleotides read TGCAGTGCCGGTCTTGGAAACACCATATATTTT. Its translation is CSAGLGNTIYF. This chain connects TRBV20-1 to TRBJ1-3, with D uncertain. CDR3 length equals 11 residues. V lost 6 bases, J lost 3 bases, and 6 bases lay in between. Germline V gene sequence: CDR1 DFQATT, CDR2 SNEGSKA (reference sequence).

The chain carries TRBV18 and TRBJ2-6; TRBD1 is a possible D gene (6 bases). V lost 3 bases and J lost 0, with 15 bases in between. CDR1 and CDR2 (germline): KGHSH, LQKENI. There are 18 residues in the CDR3. Here the CDR3 reads CASSPNRDWYSGANVLTF. The CDR3, as DNA: TGTGCCAGCTCACCGAACAGGGATTGGTACTCTGGGGCCAACGTCCTGACTTTC.

The sample holds one count of this clone. The chain couples TRBV7-9 to TRBJ2-7; D is possibly TRBD1 (6 bases). Germline V gene sequence: CDR1 SEHNR, CDR2 FQNEAQ (reference sequence). The CDR3 contains 17 residues. With 4 bases removed from V and 0 bases from J, the gap between germline ends came to 19 bases. CDR3 bases: TGTGCCAGCAGCTCCCAACCAGGGGCCCTAAGCTCCTACGAGCAGTACTTC. Translated, it gives CASSSQPGALSSYEQYF.

This clone was counted only a few times. The rearrangement joins TRBV11-2 to TRBJ2-7, with no clear D. The V end was cut by 0 bases, the J end by 9 bases, with 12 bases between. The V gene's germline CDR1 is SGHAT and CDR2 FQNNGV. This CDR3 has 13 amino acids. The CDR3 spells CASSLDRQVGQYF. DNA of the CDR3: TGTGCCAGCAGCTTAGATAGGCAGGTTGGGCAGTACTTC.

V gene TRBV7-9 combines with J gene TRBJ2-1, with TRBD2 matching 7 bases. CDR1 SEHNR and CDR2 FQNEAQ come from the germline V gene (reference sequence). Losses at the gene ends were 5 bases for V and 3 bases for J; bases not matched to a gene: 7. The CDR3 is 15 amino acids. CDR3 protein: CASSTLADNYNEQFF. The DNA of the CDR3 is TGTGCCAGCAGCACCCTAGCGGATAACTACAATGAGCAGTTCTTC.

The chain couples TRBV29-1 to TRBJ1-1; D is possibly TRBD1 (6 bases). Germline lookup yields CDR1 SQVTM and CDR2 ANQGSEA. This CDR3 is 13 amino acids long. Trimming left V 3 bases short and J 5 bases short, with 13 bases between. The CDR3 DNA follows: TGCAGCGTTGAGACAGGTTTCAGTACTGAAGCTTTCTTT. Translating gives CSVETGFSTEAFF. Full variable domain (outside the CDR3, taken from reference TRBV29-1 and TRBJ1-1): SAVISQKPSRDICQRGTSLTIQCQVDSQVTMMFWYRQQPGQSLTLIATANQGSEATYESGFVIDKFPISRPNLTFSTLTVSNMSPEDSSIYLCSVETGFSTEAFFGQGTRLTVV.

This chain uses TRBV4-3 with TRBJ2-7, with a possible D match to TRBD1 (5 bases). The CDR3 extends over 15 amino acids. V was clipped by 4 bases and J by 4 bases, with 17 bases between them. Germline V gene data show CDR1 as LGHNA and CDR2 as YSLEER. The CDR3 DNA reads TGCGCCAGCAGCCGTTTACCAACCGCAGGGTACGAGCAGTACTTC. Encoded protein: CASSRLPTAGYEQYF.

The rearrangement joins TRBV7-9 to TRBJ2-1; TRBD2 matches at 7 bases. The CDR3 totals 12 residues. Germline assignment: CDR1 SEHNR and CDR2 FQNEAQ (reference sequence). With V trimmed by 4 bases and J by 9 bases, 3 bases remained unmatched. The CDR3 coding sequence is TGTGCCAGCAGCTCCGTAGCGGGTGAGCAGTTCTTC. As protein: CASSSVAGEQFF.

On this clone itself: Within the sample, other DNA sequences also encode this same CDR3. The rearrangement links TRBV9 to TRBJ2-6, with unresolved D. Trimming pared 0 bases from V and 3 bases from J, leaving 4 bases between. The CDR3 extends over 14 amino acids. From germline, CDR1 is SGDLS and CDR2 YYNGEE. CDR3 DNA sequence: TGTGCCAGCAGCGTAGGTAGTGGGGCCAACGTCCTGACTTTC. Its translation is CASSVGSGANVLTF.